One T cell receptor beta chain is described in this entry. In this sample, this clonotype turned up many times. What this receptor recognizes is not known. No much larger clonotype is one base removed from it; base qualities were not supplied. This entry belongs to a study of T cell repertoires in cytomegalovirus infection (dated by TCRdb to between 2018 and 2020). Notes on the research overall: The HLA type of each donor mattered for the analysis, because public TCR beta signatures pointed to carriage of CMV infection along with the matching HLA type.

The full study reports these points: In the ex vivo response, HLA-C-restricted CMV-specific TCR beta clonotypes were dominant, and in two of eight donors the single most frequent clonotype came from this HLA-C-restricted group. In both this cohort and an independent cohort of under 450 donors, the cumulative frequency of public TCR beta family members distinguished carriers of CMV infection plus the relevant HLA type.

The instrument was an Illumina HiSeq 1500. TCRdb cleaned the public reads at Q25 with fastp, built clones with MiXCR and kept in-frame beta chains. Entries are consolidated by CDR3 protein sequence, retaining the most common genes and DNA. For this sample the table gives 200,000 to 250,000 distinct CDR3 sequences, of which under 8.5% were detected only once. The top ten clonotypes cover about 6.3% of the sample. V was cut back by 2 bases and J by 0 bases, leaving a gap of 17 bases between them. The CDR3 goes from the cysteine to the phenylalanine over 18 residues. The sequence is cut down to CDR3 DNA, 54 bases in frame from base 1. CDR1 and CDR2 were assigned from the germline V gene as ENHRY and SYGVKD.

The sequencing input was PBMCs. The TCR originated in a human donor in good health (CMV status not recorded). Some clones in this sample may be carry-over from other donors' samples. This chain is built from TRBV10-3 and TRBJ1-5, with the D gene uncertain. The base sequence is TGTGCCATCAGTGAGCCAAGGCCAGAGGACGGTAGCAATCAGCCCCAGCATTTT. Its translation is CAISEPRPEDGSNQPQHF.